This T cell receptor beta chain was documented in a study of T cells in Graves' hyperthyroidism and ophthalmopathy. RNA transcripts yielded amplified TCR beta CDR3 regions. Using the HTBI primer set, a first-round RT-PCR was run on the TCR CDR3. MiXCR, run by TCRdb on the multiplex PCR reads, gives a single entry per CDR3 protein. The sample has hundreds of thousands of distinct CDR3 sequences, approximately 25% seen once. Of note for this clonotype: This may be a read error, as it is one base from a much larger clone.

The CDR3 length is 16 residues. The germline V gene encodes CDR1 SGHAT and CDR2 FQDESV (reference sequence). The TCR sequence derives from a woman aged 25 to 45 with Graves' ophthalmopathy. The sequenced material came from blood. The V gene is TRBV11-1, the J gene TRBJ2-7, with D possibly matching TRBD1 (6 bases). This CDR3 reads CASNDRGGIGRHEQDF. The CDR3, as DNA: TGTGCCAGCAACGATAGAGGGGGTATTGGTCGGCACGAGCAGGACTTC.